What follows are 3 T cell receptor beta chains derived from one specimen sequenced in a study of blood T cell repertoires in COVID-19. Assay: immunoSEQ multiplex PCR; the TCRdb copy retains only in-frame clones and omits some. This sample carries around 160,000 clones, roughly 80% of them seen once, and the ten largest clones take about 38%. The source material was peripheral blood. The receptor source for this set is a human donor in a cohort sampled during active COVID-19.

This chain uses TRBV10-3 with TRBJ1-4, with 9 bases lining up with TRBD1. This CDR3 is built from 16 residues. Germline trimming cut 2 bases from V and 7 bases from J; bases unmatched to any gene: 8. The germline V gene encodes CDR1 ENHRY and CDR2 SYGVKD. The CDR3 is CAISEPRDRAGEKLFF. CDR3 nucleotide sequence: TGTGCCATCAGTGAGCCCAGGGACAGGGCGGGTGAAAAACTGTTTTTT.

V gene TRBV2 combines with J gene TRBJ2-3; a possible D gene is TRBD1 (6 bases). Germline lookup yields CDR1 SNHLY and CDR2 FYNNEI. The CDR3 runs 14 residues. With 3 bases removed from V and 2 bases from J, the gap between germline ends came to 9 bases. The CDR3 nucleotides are TGTGCCAGCAGTGATGGGACATACACAGATACGCAGTATTTT. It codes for CASSDGTYTDTQYF.

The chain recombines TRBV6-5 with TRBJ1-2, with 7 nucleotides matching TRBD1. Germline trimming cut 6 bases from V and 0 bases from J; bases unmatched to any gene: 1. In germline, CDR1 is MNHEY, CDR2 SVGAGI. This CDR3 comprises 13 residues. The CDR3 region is CASSTGANYGYTF. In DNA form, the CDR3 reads TGTGCCAGCAGCACAGGGGCTAACTATGGCTACACCTTC.